The rows below give T cell receptor beta chains drawn from one sample of a study of tumor-infiltrating lymphocytes in localized non-small cell lung cancer. TCRdb keeps only in-frame clones here, not all; method: immunoSEQ multiplex PCR. The table shows about 5,800 clones, with 66% occurring only once. Sequenced: uninvolved lung tissue not adjacent to the tumor. The receptors shown here come from a human donor with non-small cell lung cancer. Both conserved end residues are part of each CDR3. D genes are given only for firm matches. Size is stated for part of the rows, as once, few or many counts, or as a class when the clone is expanded.

NA	TRBV11-2	few	TRBJ2-7	TGTGCCAGCAGCCCCCTCAGGATTAGGTCCTACGAGCAGTACTTC	CASSPLRIRSYEQYF
NA	TRBV30	NA	TRBJ2-2	TGTGCCTGGAGTGTACAAGGAGGGCCCGGGGAGCTGTTTTTT	CAWSVQGGPGELFF
NA	TRBV5-4	NA	TRBJ1-1	TGTGCCAGCAGCTCGGGGGGCAAAGTCTTGGCTGAAGCTTTCTTT	CASSSGGKVLAEAFF
TRBD1	TRBV5-1	NA	TRBJ2-3	TGCGCCAGCAGCTTGGAGGACAGGGGTACAGATACGCAGTATTTT	CASSLEDRGTDTQYF
NA	TRBV6-6	NA	TRBJ2-7	TGTGCCAGCAGTTACTCGAGTGGCAACTCTAGGTTC	CASSYSSGNSRF
TRBD2	TRBV19	NA	TRBJ2-1	TGTGCCAGTATTTCTCCGGGACTAGCGGGAGGAAGCTCCTACAATGAGCAGTTCTTC	CASISPGLAGGSSYNEQFF
TRBD1	TRBV7-9	NA	TRBJ1-5	TGTGCCAGCAGCCGACAGGGGCAGGGTCAGCCCCAGCATTTT	CASSRQGQGQPQHF
NA	TRBV20-1	NA	TRBJ2-5	TGCAGTTCCAGGGACCAAGAGACCCAGTACTTC	CSSRDQETQYF
NA	TRBV19	once	TRBJ1-2	TGTGCCAGTAGTAAGGCCCGGGGAGGACCCTATGGCTACACCTTC	CASSKARGGPYGYTF
NA	TRBV19	few	TRBJ2-2	TGTGCCAGTAGTAGCGCCATGCCCACCGGGGAGCTGTTTTTT	CASSSAMPTGELFF
TRBD2	TRBV2	NA	TRBJ2-3	TGTGCCAGCAGTAAAGAGCGGGGACCTAGCACAGATACGCAGTATTTT	CASSKERGPSTDTQYF
TRBD1	TRBV5-1	NA	TRBJ1-4	TGCGCCAGCAGCTTCGGACAGGGCGGGGAAAAACTGTTTTTT	CASSFGQGGEKLFF